The 13 T cell receptor beta chains below were found in one sample sequenced in a study of breast tumors, draining lymph nodes, adjacent tissues. TCRdb fed the multiplex PCR reads into MiXCR, producing one record per CDR3 protein. The sample yields approximately 15,000 distinct CDR3 sequences, under 70% seen once. The specimen sequenced was tumor-adjacent breast tissue. These receptors all stem from a female donor with breast cancer. Some clones in this sample may be carry-over from other donors' samples.

This chain uses TRBV15 with TRBJ1-3; D might be TRBD1 (5 bases). Deletions cut 0 bases from V and 4 bases from J, with 10 bases between. There are 15 residues in the CDR3. Germline assignment: CDR1 LNHNV and CDR2 YYDKDF (reference sequence). DNA of the CDR3: TGTGCCACCAGCAGAGATAGTAGGGGAGGAAACACCATATATTTT. It is translated as CATSRDSRGGNTIYF.

This clonotype was counted at least ten times. The chain has TRBV6-5 and TRBJ2-5, with D perhaps TRBD2 (5 bases). The ends were cut back, 8 bases at V and 4 bases at J, with 14 bases in the middle. Germline V lookup: CDR1 MNHEY, CDR2 SVGAGI. This CDR3 has 13 amino acids. CDR3 amino acids: CASFRNRGETQYF. The CDR3 DNA sequence: TGTGCCAGCTTTAGGAATCGGGGAGAGACCCAGTACTTC.

The chain carries TRBV15 and TRBJ1-2; D ambiguous. The CDR3 has 16 residues. Germline V gene data show CDR1 as LNHNV and CDR2 as YYDKDF (reference sequence). Trimming left V 5 bases short and J 0 bases short, with 16 bases between. The CDR3 nucleotides read TGTGCCACCAGCGCACCTAAGGTGGAGGCTAACTATGGCTACACCTTC. Protein: CATSAPKVEANYGYTF.

The sample holds a few counts of this clonotype. V and J are TRBV2 and TRBJ1-6; 10 bases agree with TRBD1. The CDR3 has 14 residues. Trimming at V came to 3 bases and at J to 10 bases, leaving 3 bases not matched to a gene. Germline CDR1 SNHLY, CDR2 FYNNEI. This CDR3 reads CASSETGGKSPLHF. The CDR3 DNA is TGTGCCAGCAGTGAGACAGGGGGCAAGTCACCCCTCCACTTT.

Points on this clonotype: One end of the junction fails to match germline, which may point to a read error. The chain joins TRBV29-1 to TRBJ2-1, with a tentative D call TRBD1 (6 bases). Germline lookup yields CDR1 SQVTM and CDR2 ANQGSEA. The CDR3 loop spans 11 amino acids. DNA for the CDR3: TGCAGCGTTGCCTGGGACACCGACCTGATCTTC. Its protein product is CSVAWDTDLIF.

This clonotype was observed once. A much larger clone differs from this one at a single base, so this may be a read error. The V gene is TRBV11-3, the J gene TRBJ1-1; D unresolved. Trimming removed 3 bases at V and 4 bases at J, with 12 bases between. The CDR3 loop spans 14 amino acids. Germline-derived CDR1 and CDR2 are SGHNT and YENEEA. CDR3 DNA: TGTGCCAGCAGCTTCTCCGGGGTGATCACTGAAGCTTTCTTT. It specifies CASSFSGVITEAFF.

The chain joins TRBV15 to TRBJ2-1; 15 bases fit TRBD2. Germline CDR1 reads LNHNV; CDR2 reads YYDKDF (reference sequence). The CDR3 runs to 16 residues. With 6 bases clipped from V and 7 bases from J, the junction kept 7 bases outside the gene matches. CDR3 protein: CATRGLAGGPGNEQFF. For the CDR3, the DNA is TGTGCCACCAGGGGACTAGCGGGAGGCCCTGGGAATGAGCAGTTCTTC.

The sample holds one count of this clonotype. This may arise from a read error, as a much more abundant clone is one base away. The chain is built from TRBV6-4 and TRBJ1-6; no clear D gene. This CDR3 contains 13 residues. Looked up from germline, CDR1 is MRHNA and CDR2 is SNTAGT. CDR3 DNA: TGTGCCTGCAGTGTGGTCGTAAATTCACCCCTCCACTTT. Its protein is CACSVVVNSPLHF.

This clonotype appeared a single time. This chain uses TRBV7-2 with TRBJ2-3; no clear D gene. The CDR3 spans 13 residues. Deletions cut 5 bases from V and 4 bases from J, with 10 bases between. Germline assignment: CDR1 SGHTA and CDR2 FQGNSA. The CDR3 nucleotides are TGTGCCAGCAGCAAAGGTGGGGCAGATACGCAGTATTTT. Protein: CASSKGGADTQYF. Complete variable domain (other parts from reference TRBV7-2 and TRBJ2-3): GAGVSQSPSNKVTEKGKDVELRCDPISGHTALYWYRQSLGQGLEFLIYFQGNSAPDKSGLPSDRFSAERTGGSVSTLTIQRTQQEDSAVYLCASSKGGADTQYFGPGTRLTVL.

Relative to its sample, this clonotype is medium-sized. The genes are TRBV20-1 and TRBJ1-5; 8 bases are shared with TRBD1. The CDR3 runs to 14 residues. The V gene end was trimmed by 6 bases and the J gene end by 4 bases; junction bases not matched to a gene: 8. Germline CDR1 is DFQATT and CDR2 is SNEGSKA (reference sequence). The DNA for the CDR3 is TGCAGTGCCCCGACAGGGGTCAGGAATCAGCCCCAGCATTTT. This translates into CSAPTGVRNQPQHF.

This clonotype was seen ten or more times. This may stem from a read error, because a much larger clone lies one nucleotide away. This chain connects TRBV11-2 to TRBJ2-3, with TRBD1 identical over 7 bases. The germline V gene encodes CDR1 SGHAT and CDR2 FQNNGV. The length of the CDR3 is 16 residues. J lost 6 bases, V lost 5 bases, and 14 bases had no gene match. Here the CDR3 DNA reads TGTGCCAGCAGCAATAGGGGGCGGGCGGGCCGGGATACGCAGTATTTT. Amino acids: CASSNRGRAGRDTQYF.

This clonotype was found a few times. The chain links TRBV20-1 to TRBJ2-7; 8 bases agree with TRBD1. V gave up 5 bases and J gave up 3 bases; unmatched junction bases: 9. The CDR3 is made up of 14 amino acids. The germline V gene encodes CDR1 DFQATT and CDR2 SNEGSKA (reference sequence). CDR3 residues: CSAGRDRSNYEQYV. DNA for the CDR3: TGCAGTGCTGGCCGGGACAGGTCGAACTACGAGCAGTACGTC.

V is TRBV6-4 and J is TRBJ2-3; perhaps TRBD1 as D (5 bases). The V gene's germline CDR1 is MRHNA and CDR2 SNTAGT. There are 13 residues in the CDR3. V was clipped by 5 bases and J by 3 bases, with 9 bases between them. CDR3 sequence reads: CASSFRVTDTQYF. Here the CDR3 DNA reads TGTGCCAGCAGTTTCAGGGTTACAGATACGCAGTATTTT.